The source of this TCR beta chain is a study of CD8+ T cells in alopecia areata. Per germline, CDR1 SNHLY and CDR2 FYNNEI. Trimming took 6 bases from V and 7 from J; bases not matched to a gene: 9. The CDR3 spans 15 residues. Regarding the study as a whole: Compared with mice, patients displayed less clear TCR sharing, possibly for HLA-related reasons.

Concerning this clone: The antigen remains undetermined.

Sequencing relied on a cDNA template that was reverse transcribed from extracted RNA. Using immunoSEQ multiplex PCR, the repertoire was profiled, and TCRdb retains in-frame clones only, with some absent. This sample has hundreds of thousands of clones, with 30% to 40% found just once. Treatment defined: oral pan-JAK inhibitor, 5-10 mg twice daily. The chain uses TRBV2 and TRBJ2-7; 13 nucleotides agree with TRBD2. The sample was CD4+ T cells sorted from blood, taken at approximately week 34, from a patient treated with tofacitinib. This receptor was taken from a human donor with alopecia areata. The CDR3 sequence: CASRETSGGAEEQYF. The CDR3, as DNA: TGTGCCAGCAGGGAAACTAGCGGGGGGGCTGAAGAGCAGTACTTC.